These T cell receptor beta chains were read from a single sample in a study of blood T cell repertoires in COVID-19. The protocol was immunoSEQ multiplex PCR, while the TCRdb copy is restricted to in-frame clones and leaves out a portion. The table includes around 250,000 clones, over 80% detected once. The sample consisted of peripheral blood. The receptors come from a woman in her 70s with COVID-19, enrolled during active disease. CDR3s include the opening cysteine and the closing phenylalanine or tryptophan. The D gene is left open where the match is weak. For some rows the clone size is stated as once, few or many, or as a class when expanded; others skip it.

V: TRBV28; J: TRBJ2-7; length: 13; size: NA; D: NA; DNA: TGTGCCGGGGGCGGGGAGGGCGTCCACGAGCAGTACTTC; CDR3: CAGGGEGVHEQYF
V: TRBV5-4; J: TRBJ1-3; length: 13; size: NA; D: NA; DNA: TGTGCCAGCAGCTATGACAGTGGAAACACCATATATTTT; CDR3: CASSYDSGNTIYF
V: TRBV18; J: TRBJ1-1; length: 14; size: NA; D: TRBD1; DNA: TGTGCCAGCTCACCCGGGACAGGGGTAACTGAAGCTTTCTTT; CDR3: CASSPGTGVTEAFF
V: TRBV3-1/TRBV3-2; J: TRBJ2-7; length: 13; size: NA; D: NA; DNA: TGTGCCAGCAGCCCGTGGAGGGGACACGAGCAGTACTTC; CDR3: CASSPWRGHEQYF
V: TRBV19; J: TRBJ1-5; length: 16; size: NA; D: TRBD1; DNA: TGTGCCAGTAGTAGTCTCGGGACAGGGGGTTATCAGCCCCAGCATTTT; CDR3: CASSSLGTGGYQPQHF
V: TRBV3-1/TRBV3-2; J: TRBJ1-2; length: 14; size: NA; D: NA; DNA: TGTGCCAGCAGGCCTAGTTCGGGGGAAGGTGGCTACACCTTC; CDR3: CASRPSSGEGGYTF
V: TRBV10-2; J: TRBJ1-3; length: 13; size: NA; D: NA; DNA: TGCGCCAGCAAGAGTTATTCGGGAAACACCATATATTTT; CDR3: CASKSYSGNTIYF
V: TRBV7-8; J: TRBJ1-2; length: 13; size: NA; D: NA; DNA: TGTGCCAGCAGCTTAGATGTCAGGAATGGCTACACCTTC; CDR3: CASSLDVRNGYTF
V: TRBV20-1; J: TRBJ1-2; length: 11; size: NA; D: NA; DNA: TGCAGTGCTTTGGACAGCTATGGCTACACCTTC; CDR3: CSALDSYGYTF
V: TRBV7-6; J: TRBJ1-5; length: 12; size: NA; D: NA; DNA: TGTGCCAGCAGCTTAGTTGGCCAGCCCCAGCATTTT; CDR3: CASSLVGQPQHF
V: TRBV2; J: TRBJ2-2; length: 14; size: NA; D: NA; DNA: TGTGCCAGCAGTCGGACAGACTTCACCGGGGAGCTGTTTTTT; CDR3: CASSRTDFTGELFF
V: TRBV7-2; J: TRBJ1-6; length: 15; size: once; D: TRBD1; DNA: TGTGCCAGCAGCGCCCGACAGGGATGGGATTCACCCCTCCACTTT; CDR3: CASSARQGWDSPLHF
V: TRBV6-8; J: TRBJ2-7; length: 14; size: NA; D: TRBD2; DNA: TGTGCCAGCACCCAGCGGGACGGGGCCTACGAGCAGTACTTC; CDR3: CASTQRDGAYEQYF